The 13 T cell receptor beta chains below were found in one sample sequenced in a study of CD8 T cells in ankylosing spondylitis. Each CDR3 protein gets one entry after TCRdb re-called the 5' RACE reads with MiXCR. Here the sample spans approximately 220,000 distinct CDR3 sequences, approximately 24% being singletons. Sequencing input: blood, either unsorted or a sorted T cell fraction (not recorded which). Receptors were obtained from a male donor with ankylosing spondylitis or in good health (not recorded which).

This clonotype has more than one count but fewer than ten. The chain combines TRBV4-2 with TRBJ2-2; D may be TRBD1 (5 bases). V gave up 1 base and J gave up 6 bases, with 15 bases separating them. The CDR3 loop spans 16 amino acids. Germline values: CDR1 LGHNA, CDR2 YNFKEQ. For the CDR3, the DNA is TGTGCCAGCAGCCAAGGTGGCCAGGGCGGAGCCGGGGAGCTGTTTTTT. This encodes CASSQGGQGGAGELFF.

CDR3 DNA sequence: TGCGCCAGCAGCTTGGGGAGCGGGGGCAGTACGCAAGAGACCCAGTACTTC. This codes for CASSLGSGGSTQETQYF. The V and J genes are TRBV5-1 and TRBJ2-5, with TRBD2 matching 8 bases. Per germline, CDR1 SGHRS and CDR2 YFSETQ. V lost 0 bases and J lost 2; bases outside the gene matches: 9. This CDR3 has 17 residues. Full variable domain (outside the CDR3, taken from reference TRBV5-1 and TRBJ2-5): KAGVTQTPRYLIKTRGQQVTLSCSPISGHRSVSWYQQTPGQGLQFLFEYFSETQRNKGNFPGRFSGRQFSNSRSEMNVSTLELGDSALYLCASSLGSGGSTQETQYFGPGTRLLVL.

This clonotype was seen ten or more times. The CDR3 DNA reads as TGCAGTGCTAGAGATCTAAGGGGGAAAGAGACCCAGTACTTC. Translating gives CSARDLRGKETQYF. The chain employs TRBV20-1 and TRBJ2-5; D perhaps matches TRBD1 (6 bases). Trimming pared 0 bases from V and 3 bases from J, leaving 11 bases between. Germline assignment: CDR1 DFQATT and CDR2 SNEGSKA (reference sequence). This CDR3 has 14 residues.

The chain recombines TRBV6-5 with TRBJ2-7; weak D call: TRBD2 (5 bases). CDR1 and CDR2 (germline): MNHEY, SVGAGI. This CDR3 region has 12 residues. Trimming took 5 bases from V and 9 from J, leaving 14 bases between them. CDR3 sequence: CASSARGWGQYF. The CDR3 nucleotides are TGTGCCAGCAGTGCCCGGGGATGGGGGCAGTACTTC.

This rearrangement joins TRBV7-2 to TRBJ2-5, with D tentatively TRBD2 (5 bases). Germline V gene data show CDR1 as SGHTA and CDR2 as FQGNSA. The V and J ends lost 5 bases and 1 base respectively, with 11 bases between them. The CDR3 length is 14 residues. The CDR3 sequence: CASSQSGIQETQYF. The CDR3 coding sequence is TGTGCCAGCAGCCAAAGCGGAATCCAAGAGACCCAGTACTTC.

This chain uses TRBV20-1 with TRBJ1-5; no definite D call. V lost 0 bases to trimming and J lost 3 bases, with 12 bases between them. The length of the CDR3 is 15 residues. Germline CDR1 DFQATT, CDR2 SNEGSKA (reference sequence). The CDR3 bases are TGCAGTGCTAGAGATCGGGAACAGTTCAATCAGCCCCAGCATTTT. Translating it yields CSARDREQFNQPQHF.

This clonotype was counted ten times or more. The genes are TRBV11-2 and TRBJ2-3; 7 nucleotides align to TRBD2. Germline assignment: CDR1 SGHAT and CDR2 FQNNGV. The V segment lost 1 base and the J segment 2 bases; nucleotides outside the gene matches: 9. The length of the CDR3 is 17 residues. CDR3 nucleotide sequence: TGTGCCAGCAGCTTAGCCGGTACTAGCGTCCTCACAGATACGCAGTATTTT. Amino acids: CASSLAGTSVLTDTQYF. The complete variable domain, with remaining parts taken from reference TRBV11-2 and TRBJ2-3, reads EAGVAQSPRYKIIEKRQSVAFWCNPISGHATLYWYQQILGQGPKLLIQFQNNGVVDDSQLPKDRFSAERLKGVDSTLKIQPAKLEDSAVYLCASSLAGTSVLTDTQYFGPGTRLTVL.

Comments on this clonotype: This may come from a read error, since a much larger clone is one base off. The rearrangement joins TRBV20-1 to TRBJ2-3; 8 bases match TRBD2. The length of the CDR3 is 17 residues. Looked up from germline, CDR1 is DFQATT and CDR2 is SNEGSKA (reference sequence). The CDR3 region is CSARLLAVGTGTYTQYF. The DNA for the CDR3 is TGCAGTGCTAGATTACTAGCGGTAGGGACCGGCACATATACGCAGTATTTT.

This clonotype was observed many times. This sequence joins TRBV18 and TRBJ2-1, with D maybe TRBD1 (6 bases). From germline, CDR1 is KGHSH and CDR2 LQKENI. V shed 4 bases and J shed 8 bases, with 12 bases lying between them. The CDR3 totals 13 residues. In nucleotides, the CDR3 is TGTGCCAGCTCACGCGGACAGTTCGATGAGCAGTTCTTC. Encoded protein: CASSRGQFDEQFF.

The rearrangement uses TRBV29-1 and TRBJ2-7; 12 nucleotides line up with TRBD2. The CDR3 sequence is 14 residues long. The germline V gene has CDR1 SQVTM and CDR2 ANQGSEA. With V trimmed by 6 bases and J by 4 bases, 7 bases remained unmatched. Here the CDR3 reads CSVSTSGRNYEQYF. CDR3 nucleotides: TGCAGCGTATCAACTAGCGGGAGGAATTACGAGCAGTACTTC.

This clonotype was picked up one time. One base away lies a much larger clone, so this may be a sequencing read error. The chain employs TRBV6-1 and TRBJ2-3, with TRBD2 matching 11 bases. This CDR3 spans 15 amino acids. V trimming: 6 bases; J trimming: 1 base; junction bases outside the gene matches: 3. Germline V gene sequence: CDR1 MNHNS, CDR2 SASEGT. The chain's CDR3 is CASRPLAGGTDTQYF. DNA for the CDR3: TGTGCCAGCAGACCACTAGCGGGAGGCACAGATACGCAGTATTTT.

This clonotype was counted between two and nine times. The chain has TRBV20-1 and TRBJ2-7; 11 nucleotides align to TRBD2. V lost 7 bases, J lost 2 bases, and 10 bases stayed unmatched. The CDR3 is 15 amino acids. CDR1 is DFQATT, CDR2 SNEGSKA, per germline (reference sequence). CDR3 region: CSGIPVAGGTYEQYF. CDR3 nucleotides: TGCAGTGGAATACCAGTAGCGGGAGGGACCTACGAGCAGTACTTC.

The chain uses TRBV20-1 and TRBJ2-2; TRBD2 matches at 11 bases. CDR1 DFQATT and CDR2 SNEGSKA come from the germline V gene (reference sequence). The trim removed 2 bases at V and 4 bases at J, leaving 6 bases unmatched. This CDR3 comprises 16 residues. The CDR3 is CSARPDSGRATGELFF. DNA for the CDR3: TGCAGTGCTAGACCTGATAGCGGGAGGGCCACCGGGGAGCTGTTTTTT.